These T cell receptor beta chains were read from a single sample in a study of response to subunit inactivated influenza vaccine. TCRdb itself ran the RT-PCR reads through MiXCR, one entry per CDR3 protein. The repertoire holds 400,000 to 650,000 distinct CDR3 sequences, with less than 7.5% as singletons. The sequences come from PBMCs from blood, collected roughly 24 months after vaccination. The source of these receptors is a man aged 45 to 70 who received an inactivated influenza vaccine. The CDR3 runs from the conserved cysteine through the conserved F or W. The D gene is left open where the match is weak. The size of a clone is reported for some rows only, either as once, few or many, or as a class for expanded clones.

d_gene	abundance	v_gene	j_gene	CDR3aa
TRBD1	few	TRBV18	TRBJ2-7	CASSPDGTGYEQYF
NA	few	TRBV11-2	TRBJ1-2	CASSSGAVLGLGYTF
NA	NA	TRBV2	TRBJ1-1	CASSELALWAFF
NA	few	TRBV9	TRBJ2-1	CASSVAITDGYNEQFF
NA	NA	TRBV20-1	TRBJ1-2	CSARGGGWGYTF
NA	few	TRBV5-1	TRBJ2-1	CASAPAGTLSNEQFF
TRBD1	many	TRBV5-6	TRBJ2-2	CASRVQGAGTGELFF
TRBD2	many	TRBV12-3/TRBV12-4	TRBJ2-3	CASSLEPGTRGYF
TRBD2	NA	TRBV9	TRBJ2-1	CASSVGGGPVDEQFF
NA	few	TRBV29-1	TRBJ2-3	CSVVNPADTQYF
NA	few	TRBV14	TRBJ2-2	CASSQQVGTGELFF
NA	few	TRBV5-1	TRBJ2-1	CASSPLGRSEQFF
NA	NA	TRBV3-1	TRBJ1-1	CASSPQELDMNTEAFF
NA	many	TRBV6-5	TRBJ1-2	CASKRTQGAGYTF
NA	NA	TRBV9	TRBJ2-1	CASSVRQSNEQFF
TRBD1	many	TRBV5-1	TRBJ1-1	CASSLVLRGRGTEAFF
NA	many	TRBV12-3/TRBV12-4	TRBJ2-2	CASSFPTAYTGELFF
NA	NA	TRBV6-1	TRBJ2-2	CASRTDSRDTGELFF
NA	many	TRBV2	TRBJ2-2	CASSEGVAKFTGELFF
NA	few	TRBV28	TRBJ2-7	CASSSDNMGYEQYF
NA	once	TRBV7-2	TRBJ2-5	CASSLSIFGETQYF
NA	many	TRBV7-9	TRBJ2-3	CASSLTRDLDTQYF
TRBD2	NA	TRBV5-6	TRBJ2-7	CASSPRLGTRATYEQYF
NA	few	TRBV10-3	TRBJ2-7	CAIRKAGQSYEQYF
TRBD2	once	TRBV12-3/TRBV12-4	TRBJ2-1	CASSFSGRRVYNEQFF
NA	NA	TRBV2	TRBJ2-1	CASSPSRGEIEQFF
NA	many	TRBV5-1	TRBJ1-1	CASSLGGTNTEAFF
TRBD2	NA	TRBV5-1	TRBJ2-5	CASSLAGTSGQETQYF
NA	many	TRBV20-1	TRBJ1-5	CSARKGPAEYQPQHF
TRBD1	NA	TRBV7-2	TRBJ2-7	CASSVDRDRRYEQYF
NA	NA	TRBV5-1	TRBJ2-7	CASMEQNGEQYF
NA	many	TRBV12-3/TRBV12-4	TRBJ2-5	CASSSGTPETQYF
NA	few	TRBV7-2	TRBJ1-6	CASSFGQGRTSPLHF
TRBD2	few	TRBV20-1	TRBJ2-7	CSGHFGGGEQYF
NA	many	TRBV7-9	TRBJ2-4	CASSLGGMNIQYF
NA	many	TRBV7-8	TRBJ2-1	CASSTGTHPTNEQFF
TRBD2	NA	TRBV5-1	TRBJ2-3	CASSFSTTTSGRDTQYF
NA	few	TRBV7-2	TRBJ2-3	CASSSRLVKDTQYF
NA	few	TRBV10-3	TRBJ2-5	CATGPEGDSETQYF
NA	many	TRBV7-2	TRBJ1-1	CASRPGPGDTEAFF
NA	few	TRBV5-1	TRBJ2-2	CASSFEGAGELFF
NA	many	TRBV3-1	TRBJ2-7	CASSDSGHTYEQYF
NA	few	TRBV11-2	TRBJ2-1	CASSYEGLSVYNEQFF
NA	NA	TRBV4-1	TRBJ2-1	CASSQDARGDEQFF
NA	few	TRBV2	TRBJ1-5	CASSGAAGPSNQPQHF
NA	many	TRBV4-1	TRBJ1-5	CASSQEGGVGSQPQHF
TRBD2	many	TRBV29-1	TRBJ2-1	CSAPGTSSSNEQFF
NA	many	TRBV12-3/TRBV12-4	TRBJ1-6	CASSSGVSGISPLHF
NA	many	TRBV11-2	TRBJ2-1	CASSLFPGKANEQFF
NA	NA	TRBV29-1	TRBJ1-1	CSVGNRAVGAFF
TRBD1	NA	TRBV6-2/TRBV6-3	TRBJ2-2	CASSKGTGGTGELFF
NA	few	TRBV6-2/TRBV6-3	TRBJ2-3	CASSYSSKDTQYF
NA	NA	TRBV3-1	TRBJ2-3	CASSQTVSGTDTQYF
TRBD2	many	TRBV14	TRBJ2-1	CASSQAGGPNEQFF
TRBD2	few	TRBV6-5	TRBJ2-3	CASSYGGRRTDTQYF
NA	few	TRBV4-1	TRBJ2-7	CASSQGWQGGDEQYF
TRBD1	NA	TRBV20-1	TRBJ2-4	CSAQRQGPADIQYF
NA	NA	TRBV28	TRBJ1-1	CASSILGGNTEAFF
TRBD1	NA	TRBV19	TRBJ2-5	CASNPGQGRQETQYF